In its sample, the clone carrying this TCR beta chain was seen a few times. This sample was taken from a study of shared clonotypes between healthy human individuals. The assay was immunoSEQ multiplex PCR, and TCRdb's table has in-frame clones only and misses some. The sample yields about 2.5 million clones, roughly 90% seen once. Germline CDR1 and CDR2: LNHDA and SQIVND (reference sequence). This CDR3 spans 13 amino acids. After removal of 4 bases from V and 4 bases from J, the junction contained 2 bases not matched to a gene. V is TRBV19 and J is TRBJ1-2, with 8 bases lining up with TRBD1. Material: naive CD4+ T cells from PBMCs. Subset denoted: CD45RA+ positively selected. The receptor was isolated from a man younger than 35 in good health. Some clones in this sample may be carry-over from other donors' samples. CDR3 sequence: CASSTTGVYGYTF. The DNA for the CDR3 is TGTGCCAGTAGTACGACAGGGGTCTATGGCTACACCTTC.